The T cell receptor beta chain under discussion was sequenced for a study of T cells after yellow fever vaccination. Researchers made TCR cDNA using 5'RACE template switching, and this step added a universal primer site and UMIs. TCRdb called the 5' RACE reads again in MiXCR, with one record for every CDR3 protein. The repertoire consists of 300,000 to 400,000 distinct CDR3 sequences, with over 8.5% occurring once and the leading ten covering 3.3%. Trimming took 4 bases from V and 2 from J; bases not matched to a gene: 11. This CDR3 region has 17 residues. Germline V lookup: CDR1 SGHKS, CDR2 YYEKEE (reference sequence). This clonotype occurred many times. Its specificity is not known. Overall study findings and caveats: Detected again after the booster were most primary-vaccination clones, at roughly 95% CD4 and roughly 88% CD8.

The input for sequencing was CD4+ T cells sorted from PBMCs, taken 45 days after the yellow fever booster vaccination. The J gene is TRBJ2-3, the V gene TRBV5-5; 9 bases match TRBD2. The receptor was derived from a man aged 18 to 29 who received the YFV17D yellow fever vaccine. The CDR3 DNA follows: TGTGCCAGCAGCCCTGGCGCTAGCGGGGTTATCACAGATACGCAGTATTTT. Residues: CASSPGASGVITDTQYF.